This is a list of T cell receptor beta chains from one sample in a study of CXCR4 blockade with PD-1 therapy in pancreatic cancer. The protocol was immunoSEQ multiplex PCR, while the TCRdb copy is restricted to in-frame clones and leaves out a portion. The sample records thousands of clones, 41% being singletons. The sample consisted of tumor tissue. The receptors shown here come from a human donor with pancreatic ductal adenocarcinoma. Each CDR3 is given with its conserved first and last residue. Fields, in order: V gene, D gene, J gene, clone size, CDR3 DNA, CDR3 protein. A D gene is named only where the DNA matches it firmly. Clone sizes are given selectively: once, few, many, or a class where the clone is expanded.

>TRBV7-4|TRBD2|TRBJ2-2|few
TGTGCCAGCAGCTTATGGGGACTAGCGGGGCCCTCGAACACCGGGGAGCTGTTTTTT
CASSLWGLAGPSNTGELFF
>TRBV19|.|TRBJ1-4|once
TGTGCCAGTAGCCCCGGCGCCAGAAATGAAAAACTGTTTTTT
CASSPGARNEKLFF
>TRBV29-1|.|TRBJ2-7|.
TGCAGCGTTGAAGATTGGGGACAAGCCTACGAGCAGTACTTC
CSVEDWGQAYEQYF
>TRBV18|.|TRBJ2-7|few
TGTGCCGGTTCCTGGGGGGCCAACGAGCAGTACTTC
CAGSWGANEQYF
>TRBV18|.|TRBJ2-5|.
TGTGCCAGCTCACTCTCGAGTATAGTACAAGAGACCCAGTACTTC
CASSLSSIVQETQYF
>TRBV28|.|TRBJ1-3|few
TGTGCCAGCAGTTTACACGGAAACTTAGGAAACACCATATATTTT
CASSLHGNLGNTIYF
>TRBV19|TRBD2|TRBJ2-7|.
TGTGCCAGTAGTATGACTAGCGGGGGGCCCCACGAGCAGTACTTC
CASSMTSGGPHEQYF
>TRBV19|.|TRBJ2-5|.
TGTGCCAGTAGTAAGTTCCAGCAAGAGACCCAGTACTTC
CASSKFQQETQYF
>TRBV19|TRBD1|TRBJ2-7|.
TGTGCCAGTAGTCCCAGGACAGGGAACGTGCAGTACTTC
CASSPRTGNVQYF
>TRBV30|.|TRBJ2-1|.
TGTGCCTGGAGTGTGGGGCAGGGATGGGAGTTCTTC
CAWSVGQGWEFF
>TRBV29-1|TRBD1|TRBJ2-3|.
TGCAGCGTTGGACAGGGGACAGATACGCAGTATTTT
CSVGQGTDTQYF
>TRBV11-3|.|TRBJ2-5|.
TGTGCCAGCAGCTTCAATGGACGGAAGGAGGAGACCCAGTACTTC
CASSFNGRKEETQYF
>TRBV30|.|TRBJ2-2|.
TGTGCCTGGAGTGTAAACACCGGGGAGCTGTTTTTT
CAWSVNTGELFF
>TRBV19|.|TRBJ1-3|few
TGTGCCAGTAGGACGAGTCGCCTCTCTGGAAACACCATATATTTT
CASRTSRLSGNTIYF
>TRBV9|.|TRBJ2-3|few
TGTGCCAGCAGCGTAGGACAGTCGACAGATACGCAGTATTTT
CASSVGQSTDTQYF
>TRBV7-5|.|TRBJ2-7|.
TGTGCCAGTAGCTTGGAAGTTGGTCAGGGACAGGGAGCCTACGAGCAGTACTTC
CASSLEVGQGQGAYEQYF
>TRBV6-8|.|TRBJ2-5|.
TGTGCCATCAGTACCGGGGGTGGAGAGACCCAGTACTTC
CAISTGGGETQYF
>TRBV18|.|TRBJ2-7|.
TGTGCCAGCTCACCGGAGGGCCGGACGGCCTACGAGCAGTACTTC
CASSPEGRTAYEQYF
>TRBV19|.|TRBJ2-3|.
TGTGCCAGTAGTCCCGGGTTCGCTAGATTGTCCACAGATACGCAGTATTTT
CASSPGFARLSTDTQYF
>TRBV9|TRBD2|TRBJ2-3|medium-sized
TGTGCCAGCAGCGTAGGGCCAGCGGGGGGGCATATCACAGATACGCAGTATTTT
CASSVGPAGGHITDTQYF